The 8 T cell receptor beta chains given below trace back to one sample, sequenced in a study of graft-versus-host responses after intestinal transplantation. Their antigens are not known. Sequencing was performed with immunoSEQ multiplex PCR; in TCRdb, only in-frame clones are kept and a portion is missing. The sample shows tens of thousands of clones, 80% to 95% of them seen only once. Specimen: unstimulated CD4+ T cells sorted from spleen or lymph node cells, collected before transplant. Every receptor here comes from a human donor who was the organ donor for an intestinal transplant.

The genes are TRBV7-2 and TRBJ1-3; no reliable D call. This CDR3 region has 14 residues. V was cut by 0 bases and J by 3 bases, with 6 bases left in between. Germline CDR1 and CDR2: SGHTA and FQGNSA. The chain's CDR3 is CASSLAGFGNTIYF. CDR3 nucleotide sequence: TGTGCCAGCAGCTTAGCGGGGTTTGGAAACACCATATATTTT.

V and J are TRBV4-3 and TRBJ2-5; D gene uncertain. Trimming stripped 0 bases from V and 7 bases from J, with 12 bases between. The CDR3 consists of 14 residues. The germline V gene encodes CDR1 LGHNA and CDR2 YSLEER. As DNA, the CDR3 is TGCGCCAGCAGCCAAGAGCCCCGCGAGGCGACCCAGTACTTC. This sequence encodes CASSQEPREATQYF.

The rearrangement joins TRBV5-1 to TRBJ2-1, with 8 bases that match TRBD2. In germline, CDR1 is SGHRS, CDR2 YFSETQ. Trimming at V came to 0 bases and at J to 5 bases, leaving 4 bases not matched to a gene. This CDR3 comprises 15 residues. CDR3 region: CASSLGTSGNNEQFF. The CDR3 coding sequence is TGCGCCAGCAGCTTGGGAACTAGCGGAAACAATGAGCAGTTCTTC.

This chain uses TRBV28 with TRBJ1-1; D gene uncertain. The CDR3 loop spans 12 amino acids. The V gene lost 6 bases and the J gene lost 1 base, with 6 bases spanning the gap. Looked up from germline, CDR1 is MDHEN and CDR2 is SYDVKM. CDR3 sequence (DNA): TGTGCCAGCAGCACAACGAACACTGAAGCTTTCTTT. Amino acids: CASSTTNTEAFF.

J is TRBJ1-1 and V is TRBV6-1; no reliable D call. V lost 2 bases to trimming and J lost 5 bases, with 9 bases between them. Per the germline V gene, CDR1 is MNHNS and CDR2 is SASEGT. The CDR3 length is 13 residues. In DNA, the CDR3 is TGTGCCAGCAGTGAAACACGCACAACTGAAGCTTTCTTT. This translates into CASSETRTTEAFF.

J is TRBJ2-7 and V is TRBV19, with TRBD2 identical over 9 bases. J was trimmed by 1 base and V by 8 bases; bases with no gene match: 12. Looked up from germline, CDR1 is LNHDA and CDR2 is SQIVND (reference sequence). The CDR3 is made up of 16 amino acids. CDR3: CASAPVAGAGSYEQYF. As DNA, the CDR3 is TGTGCCAGTGCCCCGGTAGCGGGAGCGGGGTCCTACGAGCAGTACTTC. The full variable domain, rest sourced from reference TRBV19 and TRBJ2-7, is DGGITQSPKYLFRKEGQNVTLSCEQNLNHDAMYWYRQDPGQGLRLIYYSQIVNDFQKGDIAEGYSVSREKKESFPLTVTSAQKNPTAFYLCASAPVAGAGSYEQYFGPGTRLTVT.

This chain connects TRBV7-2 to TRBJ2-1; the match to TRBD2 covers 8 bases. The V segment lost 5 bases and the J segment 5 bases; nucleotides outside the gene matches: 8. The CDR3 length is 15 residues. Germline assignment: CDR1 SGHTA and CDR2 FQGNSA. CDR3 residues: CASSGIGGAHNEQFF. DNA for the CDR3: TGTGCCAGCAGCGGTATCGGGGGGGCGCACAATGAGCAGTTCTTC.

The chain carries TRBV6-5 and TRBJ2-1; 11 bases match TRBD1. The trim removed 7 bases at V and 3 bases at J, leaving 5 bases unmatched. Looked up from germline, CDR1 is MNHEY and CDR2 is SVGAGI. The CDR3 loop spans 15 amino acids. The CDR3 spells CASISGTGGYNEQFF. CDR3 nucleotides: TGTGCCAGCATATCCGGGACAGGGGGCTACAATGAGCAGTTCTTC.